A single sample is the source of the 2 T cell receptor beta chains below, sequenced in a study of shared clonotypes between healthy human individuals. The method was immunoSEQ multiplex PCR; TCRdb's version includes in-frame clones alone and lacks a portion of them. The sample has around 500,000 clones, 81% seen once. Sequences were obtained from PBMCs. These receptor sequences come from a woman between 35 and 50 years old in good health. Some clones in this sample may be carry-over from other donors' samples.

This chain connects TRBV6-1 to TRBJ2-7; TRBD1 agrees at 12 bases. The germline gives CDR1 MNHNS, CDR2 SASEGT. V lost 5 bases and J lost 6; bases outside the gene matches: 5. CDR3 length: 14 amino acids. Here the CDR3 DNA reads TGTGCCAGCAGTATGGGACAGGGGGCCCTCGAGCAGTACTTC. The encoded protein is CASSMGQGALEQYF.

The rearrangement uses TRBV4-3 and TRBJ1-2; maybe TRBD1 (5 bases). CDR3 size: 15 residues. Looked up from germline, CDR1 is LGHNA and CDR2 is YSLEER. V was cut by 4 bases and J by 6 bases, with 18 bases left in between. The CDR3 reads CASSLTPRAQDGYTF. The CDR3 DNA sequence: TGCGCCAGCAGCCTCACACCCAGGGCCCAGGATGGCTACACCTTC.